This passage covers 25 T cell receptor beta chains from one sample sequenced in a study of CD4+ T cells in melanoma. This table comes from immunoSEQ multiplex PCR, and its TCRdb copy is limited to in-frame clones, with some not included. The repertoire has 110,000 to 150,000 clones, over 90% of them found once; the top ten carry about 1.5%. Receptors were obtained from a human donor with melanoma.

This chain links TRBV7-8 with TRBJ1-1; possible D gene TRBD1, 5 bases. The V gene's germline CDR1 is SGHVS and CDR2 FQNEAQ. This CDR3 has 16 residues. V was clipped by 5 bases and J by 0 bases, with 16 bases between them. The CDR3 spells CASSLRQNGLNTEAFF. The CDR3 DNA sequence: TGTGCCAGCAGCCTCCGACAGAACGGATTGAACACTGAAGCTTTCTTT.

The CDR3 reads CASSFTPTQYF. The CDR3, as DNA: TGTGCCAGCAGTTTCACCCCGACCCAGTACTTC. The chain is built from TRBV7-9 and TRBJ2-5; D uncertain. There are 11 residues in the CDR3. From germline, CDR1 is SEHNR and CDR2 FQNEAQ (reference sequence). Trimming removed 6 bases from V and 7 bases from J, with 9 bases in between. Supplemented by reference TRBV7-9 and TRBJ2-5, the full variable domain reads DTGVSQNPRHKITKRGQNVTFRCDPISEHNRLYWYRQTLGQGPEFLTYFQNEAQLEKSRLLSDRFSAERPKGSFSTLEIQRTEQGDSAMYLCASSFTPTQYFGPGTRLLVL.

This sequence joins TRBV29-1 and TRBJ2-7; D may be TRBD2 (6 bases). V shed 5 bases and J shed 6 bases, with 17 bases lying between them. Looked up from germline, CDR1 is SQVTM and CDR2 is ANQGSEA. The CDR3 contains 13 residues. Written as DNA, the CDR3 is TGCAGCGTTTCCGGGGGTCCCCTCGCCGAGCAGTACTTC. Residues: CSVSGGPLAEQYF.

The J gene is TRBJ2-3, the V gene TRBV7-3, with D hard to call. V shed 0 bases and J shed 5 bases, with 3 bases lying between them. The CDR3 extends over 12 amino acids. Germline loops: CDR1 SGHTA, CDR2 FQGTGA. The CDR3 region has the DNA TGTGCCAGCAGCTTAACTAGAGATACGCAGTATTTT. This encodes CASSLTRDTQYF.

The V gene is TRBV11-1, the J gene TRBJ1-1, with D unclear. CDR1 and CDR2 (germline): SGHAT, FQDESV (reference sequence). The germline V and J ends were trimmed by 1 base and 5 bases, with 11 bases remaining between them. The CDR3 loop spans 14 amino acids. CDR3 coding DNA: TGTGCCAGCAGCTTAGGGCAGGTCAAAACTGAAGCTTTCTTT. Protein sequence: CASSLGQVKTEAFF.

The chain carries TRBV7-8 and TRBJ1-2; the D gene is possibly TRBD1 (6 bases). V shed 8 bases and J shed 5 bases, with 15 bases lying between them. Per the germline V gene, CDR1 is SGHVS and CDR2 is FQNEAQ. This CDR3 comprises 13 residues. CDR3 sequence (DNA): TGTGCCAGCGCCGACAGGCTCCTGTATGGCTACACCTTC. Its protein product is CASADRLLYGYTF. Filled out from reference TRBV7-8 and TRBJ1-2, the complete variable domain reads GAGVSQSPRYKVAKRGQDVALRCDPISGHVSLFWYQQALGQGPEFLTYFQNEAQLDKSGLPSDRFFAERPEGSVSTLKIQRTQQEDSAVYLCASADRLLYGYTFGSGTRLTVV.

The chain recombines TRBV9 with TRBJ2-3; a weak D match, TRBD1 (5 bases). V was cut by 2 bases and J by 2 bases, with 9 bases left in between. The CDR3 runs to 14 residues. The germline gives CDR1 SGDLS, CDR2 YYNGEE. CDR3 loop: CASSVGPDTDTQYF. The DNA for the CDR3 is TGTGCCAGCAGCGTGGGGCCGGACACAGATACGCAGTATTTT.

The chain joins TRBV2 to TRBJ1-1; D not certain. CDR1 and CDR2 from the germline V gene are SNHLY and FYNNEI. The CDR3 length is 16 residues. Trimming removed 7 bases from V and 0 bases from J, with 18 bases in between. DNA of the CDR3: TGTGCCAGCATTCCGGGTTTCCGGGCTATGAACACTGAAGCTTTCTTT. This gives the protein CASIPGFRAMNTEAFF.

The chain joins TRBV6-1 to TRBJ1-2; weak D call: TRBD1 (6 bases). CDR1 and CDR2 from the germline V gene are MNHNS and SASEGT. The CDR3 runs to 11 residues. The V end was cut by 10 bases, the J end by 8 bases, with 14 bases between. In DNA form, the CDR3 reads TGTGCCACCAAGGGGGATCGAGGCTACACCTTC. Residues: CATKGDRGYTF.

The rearrangement joins TRBV19 to TRBJ1-1; 11 nucleotides align to TRBD1. The CDR3 totals 13 residues. V trimming: 6 bases; J trimming: 4 bases; junction bases outside the gene matches: 1. CDR1 and CDR2 (germline): LNHDA, SQIVND (reference sequence). The CDR3 DNA is TGTGCCAGTAGGGGGACAGGGGGCACTGAAGCTTTCTTT. It encodes CASRGTGGTEAFF.

The V gene is TRBV6-1, the J gene TRBJ2-7; 9 positions match TRBD1. J gave up 4 bases and V 3 bases, and 7 bases lay outside the gene matches. The V gene's germline CDR1 is MNHNS and CDR2 SASEGT. The length of the CDR3 is 15 residues. The CDR3 DNA sequence: TGTGCCAGCAGTGAGGGGGACAGGGAGCTATACGAGCAGTACTTC. It specifies CASSEGDRELYEQYF.

V usage is TRBV16 and J usage is TRBJ1-2, with unresolved D. Germline V gene sequence: CDR1 KGHSY, CDR2 FQNENV. The CDR3 has 13 residues. The V end lost 6 bases, the J end lost 2 bases, and 10 bases lay between the germline ends. The CDR3 protein is CASSQQKNYGYTF. The CDR3 nucleotides read TGTGCCAGCAGTCAACAGAAGAACTATGGCTACACCTTC.

The chain couples TRBV6-5 to TRBJ2-4, with TRBD1 matching over 7 bases. CDR3 length equals 15 residues. V lost 7 bases to trimming and J lost 9 bases; unmatched junction nucleotides: 15. CDR1 MNHEY and CDR2 SVGAGI come from the germline V gene. CDR3 amino acids: CASTTTADRAGIQYF. DNA for the CDR3: TGTGCCAGCACCACGACAGCCGACAGGGCGGGCATTCAGTACTTC.

This sequence joins TRBV6-1 and TRBJ1-5; 10 nucleotides line up with TRBD1. This CDR3 region has 15 residues. CDR1 MNHNS and CDR2 SASEGT come from the germline V gene. J was trimmed by 6 bases and V by 7 bases; bases with no gene match: 9. This chain's CDR3 is CASTWETGGTQPQHF. The CDR3 DNA is TGTGCCAGCACGTGGGAGACAGGGGGCACTCAGCCCCAGCATTTT.

The sample holds one count of this clone. The DNA for the CDR3 is TGTGCCAGCAACCCTTCAGAGGGGGGCTATGGCTACACCTTC. It specifies CASNPSEGGYGYTF. The V call is TRBV6-1, the J call TRBJ1-2; weak D call: TRBD1 (6 bases). Per germline, CDR1 MNHNS and CDR2 SASEGT. V lost 7 bases and J 4 bases, leaving 16 bases between the germline ends. The CDR3 sequence is 14 residues long.

The chain has TRBV18 and TRBJ2-6, with D perhaps TRBD1 (6 bases). There are 20 residues in the CDR3. The V gene lost 2 bases and the J gene lost 0 bases, with 20 bases spanning the gap. The germline V gene encodes CDR1 KGHSH and CDR2 LQKENI. The CDR3 sequence is CASSPVGTGSPFSGANVLTF. CDR3 nucleotides: TGTGCCAGCTCACCAGTGGGTACAGGGTCCCCCTTCTCTGGGGCCAACGTCCTGACTTTC.

J is TRBJ1-4 and V is TRBV2; 10 bases fit TRBD1. Losses at the gene ends were 11 bases for V and 6 bases for J; bases not matched to a gene: 6. The CDR3 runs to 13 residues. Per germline, CDR1 SNHLY and CDR2 FYNNEI. CDR3 DNA sequence: TGTGCCGGTGCCGGGACAGGGGATGAAAAACTGTTTTTT. It codes for CAGAGTGDEKLFF.

The V gene is TRBV30, the J gene TRBJ1-3; 7 nucleotides line up with TRBD1. Losses at the gene ends were 5 bases for V and 0 bases for J; bases not matched to a gene: 1. Per germline, CDR1 GTSNPN and CDR2 SVGIG (reference sequence). The CDR3 runs to 13 residues. The CDR3 protein is CAWDRDSGNTIYF. DNA of the CDR3: TGTGCCTGGGACAGGGACTCTGGAAACACCATATATTTT.

This sequence joins TRBV13 and TRBJ1-3; tentatively, D is TRBD1 (5 bases). Germline CDR1 PRHDT, CDR2 FYEKMQ (reference sequence). V was shortened by 1 base and J by 4 bases, with 8 bases between the two germline ends. The CDR3 extends over 14 amino acids. As DNA, the CDR3 is TGTGCCAGCAGCTTAGAGGGGACCGGAAACACCATATATTTT. Its protein is CASSLEGTGNTIYF. The full variable domain, completed using reference TRBV13 and TRBJ1-3, is AAGVIQSPRHLIKEKRETATLKCYPIPRHDTVYWYQQGPGQDPQFLISFYEKMQSDKGSIPDRFSAQQFSDYHSELNMSSLELGDSALYFCASSLEGTGNTIYFGEGSWLTVV.

This chain uses TRBV14 with TRBJ1-3, with TRBD1 matching 8 bases. This CDR3 contains 13 residues. Per the germline V gene, CDR1 is SGHDN and CDR2 is FVKESK. With V trimmed by 6 bases and J by 2 bases, 0 bases remained unmatched. CDR3 nucleotides: TGTGCCAGCAGGGACAGGGCTGGAAACACCATATATTTT. Protein: CASRDRAGNTIYF.

CDR3 in amino acids: CASSEGGGQAATIYF. DNA for the CDR3: TGTGCCAGCAGCGAGGGGGGGGGACAGGCAGCCACCATATATTTT. The chain recombines TRBV9 with TRBJ1-3; 8 positions agree with TRBD1. The CDR3 has 15 amino acids. The trim removed 3 bases at V and 9 bases at J, leaving 11 bases unmatched. Germline V gene sequence: CDR1 SGDLS, CDR2 YYNGEE.

The V and J genes are TRBV11-2 and TRBJ2-5, with 13 positions matching TRBD2. In germline, CDR1 is SGHAT, CDR2 FQNNGV. The CDR3 consists of 19 residues. The ends lost 6 bases at V and 0 bases at J; junction bases unmatched: 13. The CDR3 DNA is TGTGCCAGCAGTTTTTACCCGGGACTAGCGGGGCAGTACCAAGAGACCCAGTACTTC. Protein product: CASSFYPGLAGQYQETQYF.

The V call is TRBV19, the J call TRBJ2-5; 9 bases are a match to TRBD1. The CDR3 runs 15 residues. J lost 8 bases, V lost 2 bases, and 9 bases had no gene match. In germline, CDR1 is LNHDA, CDR2 SQIVND (reference sequence). The DNA for the CDR3 is TGTGCCAGTAGTATACTTTCCGGGACAGGGAGCACCCAGTACTTC. Protein: CASSILSGTGSTQYF.

This chain uses TRBV7-9 with TRBJ2-3, with TRBD2 matching 10 bases. The CDR3 totals 14 residues. Per the germline V gene, CDR1 is SEHNR and CDR2 is FQNEAQ (reference sequence). The ends lost 4 bases at V and 6 bases at J; junction bases unmatched: 4. CDR3 residues: CASSWVSGGDTQYF. The CDR3 nucleotides are TGTGCCAGCAGCTGGGTTAGCGGGGGGGATACGCAGTATTTT.

This chain connects TRBV29-1 to TRBJ2-1; possible D gene TRBD2, 6 bases. This CDR3 has 12 amino acids. The V end was cut by 7 bases, the J end by 6 bases, with 13 bases between. In germline, CDR1 is SQVTM, CDR2 ANQGSEA. The CDR3, as DNA: TGCAGCGGTACGACTAGTAGCAATGAGCAGTTCTTC. It is translated as CSGTTSSNEQFF.